This is a list of T cell receptor beta chains from one sample in a study of beta chain features in type 1 diabetes. Profiled with immunoSEQ multiplex PCR; TCRdb holds only in-frame clones, not every one. The sample shows hundreds of thousands of clones, 15% to 19% of them seen only once. The sequencing input was naive CD4+ T cells from blood. The receptors were gathered from a man between 18 and 29 years old in good health. The CDR3 runs from the conserved cysteine through the conserved F or W. The D gene is left open where the match is weak. The size of a clone is reported for some rows only, either as once, few or many, or as a class for expanded clones.

j_gene | v_gene | abundance | d_gene | CDR3aa | CDR3nt
TRBJ2-1 | TRBV6-5 | . | . | CASRSGSSYNEQFF | TGTGCCAGCCGAAGTGGTTCTTCCTACAATGAGCAGTTCTTC
TRBJ2-4 | TRBV27 | few | . | CASSHDIVAKNIQYF | TGTGCCAGCAGTCATGACATTGTAGCCAAAAACATTCAGTACTTC
TRBJ2-3 | TRBV7-2 | few | . | CASSLGTFTDTQYF | TGTGCCAGCAGCCTCGGGACTTTCACAGATACGCAGTATTTT
TRBJ1-1 | TRBV5-1 | once | . | CASNPGRVNTEAFF | TGCGCCAGCAACCCCGGGCGGGTGAACACTGAAGCTTTCTTT
TRBJ1-2 | TRBV19 | few | TRBD1 | CATRDRGLYYGYTF | TGTGCCACCAGAGACAGGGGGCTATACTATGGCTACACCTTC
TRBJ2-2 | TRBV7-9 | few | . | CASSFLPLTGELFF | TGTGCCAGCAGCTTCCTACCCTTAACCGGGGAGCTGTTTTTT
TRBJ2-5 | TRBV9 | few | TRBD2 | CASSEFRTSDSQETQYF | TGTGCCAGCAGTGAGTTCAGGACTAGCGATAGCCAAGAGACCCAGTACTTC
TRBJ1-6 | TRBV10-2 | . | . | CASSESQGSPLHF | TGCGCCAGCAGTGAGTCTCAGGGATCACCCCTCCACTTT
TRBJ1-2 | TRBV28 | . | TRBD1 | CASSPGQIVVYGYTF | TGTGCCAGCAGTCCGGGACAGATCGTTGTTTATGGCTACACCTTC
TRBJ2-5 | TRBV5-6 | . | . | CASRMEGRPETQYF | TGTGCCAGCAGGATGGAGGGGCGCCCAGAGACCCAGTACTTC
TRBJ1-4 | TRBV7-2 | few | . | CASSLKGTATNEKLFF | TGTGCCAGCAGCTTAAAGGGGACGGCAACTAATGAAAAACTGTTTTTT
TRBJ2-5 | TRBV25-1 | . | . | CASSEFYSTRERVKTQYF | TGTGCCAGCAGTGAATTCTACTCCACCAGGGAGAGGGTGAAGACCCAGTACTTC
TRBJ1-2 | TRBV9 | few | TRBD1 | CASSVTGGANYGYTF | TGTGCCAGCAGCGTTACAGGGGGCGCCAACTATGGCTACACCTTC
TRBJ1-2 | TRBV10-3 | . | . | CAISGTELYGYTF | TGTGCCATCAGTGGGACAGAACTCTATGGCTACACCTTC
TRBJ2-7 | TRBV7-3 | few | TRBD1 | CASSAPGQYEQYF | TGTGCCAGCAGCGCCCCGGGACAGTACGAGCAGTACTTC
TRBJ2-3 | TRBV7-2 | . | . | CASRRQESTDTQYF | TGTGCCAGCAGACGACAGGAGAGCACAGATACGCAGTATTTT
TRBJ2-5 | TRBV18 | . | . | CASSLTRGEMETQYF | TGTGCCAGCTCTCTTACAAGGGGGGAGATGGAGACCCAGTACTTC
TRBJ2-1 | TRBV9 | . | . | CASSVGPSENNEQFF | TGTGCCAGCAGCGTAGGACCGTCGGAGAACAATGAGCAGTTCTTC
TRBJ2-5 | TRBV7-6 | once | . | CASSFDNGAQYF | TGTGCCAGCAGCTTTGATAACGGGGCCCAGTACTTC
TRBJ1-6 | TRBV9 | . | TRBD1 | CASSGGQYNSPLHF | TGTGCCAGCAGCGGGGGACAGTATAATTCACCCCTCCACTTT
TRBJ2-2 | TRBV25-1 | few | TRBD2 | CASSEPGLAGSGELFF | TGTGCCAGCAGTGAACCCGGACTAGCGGGTTCCGGGGAGCTGTTTTTT
TRBJ1-5 | TRBV18 | . | TRBD1 | CASSNYITGGFRASNQPQHF | TGTGCCAGCTCCAACTACATTACAGGGGGCTTCCGAGCTAGCAATCAGCCCCAGCATTTT